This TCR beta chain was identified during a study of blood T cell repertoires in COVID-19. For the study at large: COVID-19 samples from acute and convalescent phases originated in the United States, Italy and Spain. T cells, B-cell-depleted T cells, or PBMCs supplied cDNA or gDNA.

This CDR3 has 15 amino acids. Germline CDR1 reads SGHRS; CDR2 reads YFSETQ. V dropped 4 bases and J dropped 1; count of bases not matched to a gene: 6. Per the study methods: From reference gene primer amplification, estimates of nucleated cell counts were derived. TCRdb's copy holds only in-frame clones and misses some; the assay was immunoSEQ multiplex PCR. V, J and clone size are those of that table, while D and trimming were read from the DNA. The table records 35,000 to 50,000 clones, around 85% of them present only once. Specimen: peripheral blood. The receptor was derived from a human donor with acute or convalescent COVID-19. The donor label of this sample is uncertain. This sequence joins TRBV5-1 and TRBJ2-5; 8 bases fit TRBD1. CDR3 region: CASSPWGQAQETQYF. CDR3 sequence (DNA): TGCGCCAGCAGCCCCTGGGGACAGGCCCAAGAGACCCAGTACTTC.